This TCR beta chain was sequenced during a study of blood T cell repertoires in COVID-19. As for the study in general: COVID-19 samples from acute and convalescent phases originated in the United States, Italy and Spain. In each case, the material was cDNA or gDNA derived from T cells, B-cell-depleted T cells, or PBMCs.

Source study methods: Reference gene primer amplification in the assay estimated nucleated cell counts. Measured with immunoSEQ multiplex PCR; TCRdb has only the in-frame clones, and not every one. V, J and clone size reflect that table, while D and trimming were determined from the DNA. The sample holds about 59,000 clones, around 91% seen once. Trimming took 1 base from V and 2 from J, leaving 10 bases between them. CDR3 length: 15 amino acids. Germline V CDR1 and CDR2: MNHEY, SMNVEV (reference sequence). The rearrangement uses TRBV27 and TRBJ2-3; D is unresolved. Sequencing used peripheral blood. This clonotype was obtained from a human donor in a cohort sampled during active COVID-19. Here the CDR3 reads CASSLLSPTTDTQYF. CDR3 bases: TGTGCCAGCAGTTTATTGAGTCCCACCACAGATACGCAGTATTTT.